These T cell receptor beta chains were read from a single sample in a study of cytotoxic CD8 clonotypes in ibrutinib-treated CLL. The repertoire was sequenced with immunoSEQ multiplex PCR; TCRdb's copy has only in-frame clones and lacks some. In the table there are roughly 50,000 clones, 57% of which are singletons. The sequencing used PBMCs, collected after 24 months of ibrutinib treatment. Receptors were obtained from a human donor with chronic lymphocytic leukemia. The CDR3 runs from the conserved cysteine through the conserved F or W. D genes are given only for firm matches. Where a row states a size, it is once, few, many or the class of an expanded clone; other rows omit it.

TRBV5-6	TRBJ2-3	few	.	TGTGCCAGCAGCCGTGACTACACAGATACGCAGTATTTT	CASSRDYTDTQYF
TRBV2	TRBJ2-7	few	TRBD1	TGTGCCAGCAGTGGGGACAGCTCCTACGAGCAGTACTTC	CASSGDSSYEQYF
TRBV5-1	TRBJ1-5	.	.	TGCGCCAGCAGCTTGGAGCCCGGGGCAGGTCAGCCCCAGCATTTT	CASSLEPGAGQPQHF
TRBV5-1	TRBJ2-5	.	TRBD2	TGCGCCAGCACCCGGAGCGGGGGGCCTGAAGAGACCCAGTACTTC	CASTRSGGPEETQYF
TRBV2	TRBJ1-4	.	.	TGTGCCAGCAGACCTCCGGGACGGGGGGAAAAACTGTTTTTT	CASRPPGRGEKLFF
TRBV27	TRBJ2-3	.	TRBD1	TGTGCCAGCACCCGGGACAGAACTACAGATACGCAGTATTTT	CASTRDRTTDTQYF
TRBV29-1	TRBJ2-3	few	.	TGCAGCGTTGAAGGGGCACCGGGGTCCCCAGATACGCAGTATTTT	CSVEGAPGSPDTQYF
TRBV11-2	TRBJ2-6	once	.	TGTGCCAGCAGCGGGACCCCCGGGGCTGGGGCCAACGTCCTGACTTTC	CASSGTPGAGANVLTF
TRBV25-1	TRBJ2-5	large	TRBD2	TGTGCCAGCAGTGAATTGGCCGGGGGGGAGACCCAGTACTTC	CASSELAGGETQYF
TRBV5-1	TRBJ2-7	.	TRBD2	TGCGCCAGCAGCCCCCCACCGGGACTAGCGGGGTCCCCGTACTTC	CASSPPPGLAGSPYF
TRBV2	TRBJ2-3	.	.	TGTGCCAGCAGTGCGGGGGGCGTCGATACGCAGTATTTT	CASSAGGVDTQYF
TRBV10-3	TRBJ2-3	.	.	TGTGCCATCAGTGGAGGCCCGTCAGATACGCAGTATTTT	CAISGGPSDTQYF
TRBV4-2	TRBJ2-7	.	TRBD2	TGTGCCAGCAGCCAAGGACTAGCGCCATACTACGAGCAGTACTTC	CASSQGLAPYYEQYF
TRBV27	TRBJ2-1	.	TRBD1	TGTGCCAGCAGCAGATCCGGGACAGGGTCCTACAATGAGCAGTTCTTC	CASSRSGTGSYNEQFF
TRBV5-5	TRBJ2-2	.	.	TGTGCCAGCAGCTTGGCAAGTGTTACGAACACCGGGGAGCTGTTTTTT	CASSLASVTNTGELFF
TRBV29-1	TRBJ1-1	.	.	TGCAGCGTTGAAACTGTACCTGAAGCTTTCTTT	CSVETVPEAFF
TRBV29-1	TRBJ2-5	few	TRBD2	TGCAGCGTCGGTAGCGGGGGCCTGAGATCGCGGGAGACCCAGTACTTC	CSVGSGGLRSRETQYF
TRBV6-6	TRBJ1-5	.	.	TGTGCCAGCAGTGCGGGTGTGAGTTACAGCAATCAGCCCCAGCATTTT	CASSAGVSYSNQPQHF
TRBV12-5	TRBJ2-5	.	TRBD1	TGTGCTAGTGCCTTGGGGGACAGTCGAGAGACCCAGTACTTC	CASALGDSRETQYF
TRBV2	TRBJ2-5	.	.	TGTGCCAGCAGTGAAATGTGGCAGAGAAAAGAGACCCAGTACTTC	CASSEMWQRKETQYF
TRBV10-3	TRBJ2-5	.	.	TGTGCCATCAGTGAGTCGATATTAGGCAGCCAAGAGACCCAGTACTTC	CAISESILGSQETQYF
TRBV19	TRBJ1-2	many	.	TGTGCCAGTAGTATCCCCCAGGGAAGTATGGATTATGGCTACACCTTC	CASSIPQGSMDYGYTF
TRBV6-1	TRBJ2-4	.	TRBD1	TGTGCCAGCAGCACAGGGGGCCAAAACATTCAGTACTTC	CASSTGGQNIQYF
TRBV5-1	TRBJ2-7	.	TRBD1	TGCGCCAGCAGCCCTGCGACAGGGAATTACGAGCAGTACTTC	CASSPATGNYEQYF
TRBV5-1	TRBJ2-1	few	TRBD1	TGCGCCAGCAGCTTCTTTGGGACAGGCGACAATGAGCAGTTCTTC	CASSFFGTGDNEQFF
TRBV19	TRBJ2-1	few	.	TGTGCCAGTAGTATCCCCGGGAATGAGCAGTTCTTC	CASSIPGNEQFF
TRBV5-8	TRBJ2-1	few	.	TGTGCCAGCAGCTTCTTCGGGACAATCAATGAGCAGTTCTTC	CASSFFGTINEQFF
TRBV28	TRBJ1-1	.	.	TGTGCCAGCAGTTTTGACCAAGGGTTGAACACTGAAGCTTTCTTT	CASSFDQGLNTEAFF
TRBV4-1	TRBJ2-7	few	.	TGCGCCAGCAGCCAAGGGGGGCTGGGGCTATCTTCCTACGAGCAGTACTTC	CASSQGGLGLSSYEQYF
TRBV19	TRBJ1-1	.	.	TGTGCCAGTAGTATAGGAGAGGGGCGGAGGGACACTGAAGCTTTCTTT	CASSIGEGRRDTEAFF
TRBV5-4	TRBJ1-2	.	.	TGTGCCAGCAGCTTGGATGCAGCCTCGTGGGGTGGCTACACCTTC	CASSLDAASWGGYTF
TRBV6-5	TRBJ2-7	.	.	TGTGCCAGCGGGTTTCCAGGGGGGGCCTACGAGCAGTACTTC	CASGFPGGAYEQYF
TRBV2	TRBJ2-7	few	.	TGTGCCAGCAGATGGGTCTACGAGCAGTACTTC	CASRWVYEQYF
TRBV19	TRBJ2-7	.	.	TGTGCCAGTGGTGCAGGGCCCCGCGAGCAGTACTTC	CASGAGPREQYF
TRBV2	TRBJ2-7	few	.	TGTGCCAGCAGTACCTACTACGAGCAGTACTTC	CASSTYYEQYF
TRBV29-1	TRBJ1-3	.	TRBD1	TGCAGCGTTGAAGCCAGGGGGGTCTCTGGAAACACCATATATTTT	CSVEARGVSGNTIYF
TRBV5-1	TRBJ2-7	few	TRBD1	TGCGCCAGCAGTACCGGGACAGGGGGACTAGGGCAGTACTTC	CASSTGTGGLGQYF